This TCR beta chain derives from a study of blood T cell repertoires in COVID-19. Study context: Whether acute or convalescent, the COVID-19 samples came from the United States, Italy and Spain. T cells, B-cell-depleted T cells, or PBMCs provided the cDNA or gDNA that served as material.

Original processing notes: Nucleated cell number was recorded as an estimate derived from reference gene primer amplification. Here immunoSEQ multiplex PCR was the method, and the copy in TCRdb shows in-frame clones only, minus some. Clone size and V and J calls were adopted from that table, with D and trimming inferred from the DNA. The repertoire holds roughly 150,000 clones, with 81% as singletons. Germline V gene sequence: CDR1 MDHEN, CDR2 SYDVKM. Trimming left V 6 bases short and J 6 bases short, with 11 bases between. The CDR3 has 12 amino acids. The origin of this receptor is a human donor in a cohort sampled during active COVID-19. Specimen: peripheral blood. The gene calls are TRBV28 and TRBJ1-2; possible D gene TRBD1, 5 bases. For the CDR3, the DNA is TGTGCCAGCAGCCAGGGAGGGCATGGCTACACCTTC. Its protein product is CASSQGGHGYTF.